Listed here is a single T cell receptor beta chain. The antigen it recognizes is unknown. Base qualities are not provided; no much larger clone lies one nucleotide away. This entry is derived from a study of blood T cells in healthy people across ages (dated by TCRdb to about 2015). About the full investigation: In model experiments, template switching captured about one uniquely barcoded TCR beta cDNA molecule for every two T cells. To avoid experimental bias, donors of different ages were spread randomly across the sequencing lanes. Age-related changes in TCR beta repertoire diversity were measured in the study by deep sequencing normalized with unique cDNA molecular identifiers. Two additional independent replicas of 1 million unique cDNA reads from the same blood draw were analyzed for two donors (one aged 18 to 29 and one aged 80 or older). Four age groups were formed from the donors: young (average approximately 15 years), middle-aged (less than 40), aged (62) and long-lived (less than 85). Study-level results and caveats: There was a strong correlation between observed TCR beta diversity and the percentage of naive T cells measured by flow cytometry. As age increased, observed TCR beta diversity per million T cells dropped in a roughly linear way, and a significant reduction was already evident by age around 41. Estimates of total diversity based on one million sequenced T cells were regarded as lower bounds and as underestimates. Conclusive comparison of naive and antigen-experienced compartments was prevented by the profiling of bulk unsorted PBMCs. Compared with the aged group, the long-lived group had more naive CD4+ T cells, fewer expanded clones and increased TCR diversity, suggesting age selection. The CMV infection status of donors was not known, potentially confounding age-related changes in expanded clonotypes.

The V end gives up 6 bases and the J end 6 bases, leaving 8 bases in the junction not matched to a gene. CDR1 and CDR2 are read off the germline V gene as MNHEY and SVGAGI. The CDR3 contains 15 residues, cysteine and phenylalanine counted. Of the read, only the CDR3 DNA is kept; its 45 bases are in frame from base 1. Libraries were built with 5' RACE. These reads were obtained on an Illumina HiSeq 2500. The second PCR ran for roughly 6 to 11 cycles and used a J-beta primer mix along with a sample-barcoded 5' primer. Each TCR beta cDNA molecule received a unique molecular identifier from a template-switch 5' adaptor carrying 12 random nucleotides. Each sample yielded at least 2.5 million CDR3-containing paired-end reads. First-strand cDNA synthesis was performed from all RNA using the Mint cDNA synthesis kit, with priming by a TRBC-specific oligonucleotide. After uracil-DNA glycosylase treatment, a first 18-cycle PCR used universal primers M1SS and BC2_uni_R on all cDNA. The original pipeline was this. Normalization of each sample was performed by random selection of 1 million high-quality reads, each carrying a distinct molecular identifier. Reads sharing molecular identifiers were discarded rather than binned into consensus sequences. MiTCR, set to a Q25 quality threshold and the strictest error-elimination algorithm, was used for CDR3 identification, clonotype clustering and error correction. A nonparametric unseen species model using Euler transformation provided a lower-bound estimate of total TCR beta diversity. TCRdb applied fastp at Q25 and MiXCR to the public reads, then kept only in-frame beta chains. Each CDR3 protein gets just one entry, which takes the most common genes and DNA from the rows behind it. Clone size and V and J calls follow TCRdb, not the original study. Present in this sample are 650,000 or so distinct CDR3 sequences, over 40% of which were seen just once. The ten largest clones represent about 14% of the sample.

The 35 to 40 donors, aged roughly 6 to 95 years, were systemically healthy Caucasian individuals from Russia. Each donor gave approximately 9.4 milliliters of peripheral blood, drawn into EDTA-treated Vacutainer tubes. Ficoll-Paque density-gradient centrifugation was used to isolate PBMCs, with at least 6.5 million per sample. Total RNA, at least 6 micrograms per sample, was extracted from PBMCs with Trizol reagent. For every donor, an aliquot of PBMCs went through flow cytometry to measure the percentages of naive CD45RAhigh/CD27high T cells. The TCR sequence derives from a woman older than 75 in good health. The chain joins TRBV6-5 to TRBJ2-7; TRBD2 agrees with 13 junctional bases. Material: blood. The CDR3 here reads CASSIGTSGAPEQYF. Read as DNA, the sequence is TGTGCCAGCAGCATAGGGACTAGCGGGGCCCCCGAGCAGTACTTC.